These T cell receptor beta chains were read from a single sample in a study of radiation and T cells in renal cell carcinoma. The protocol was immunoSEQ multiplex PCR, while the TCRdb copy is restricted to in-frame clones and leaves out a portion. The sample has roughly 120,000 clones; roughly 77% are singletons. The input for sequencing was blood, taken from a patient whose treatment included radiotherapy and nephrectomy. The receptor source for this set is a woman aged 60-75 years with renal cell carcinoma. Each CDR3 is given with its conserved first and last residue. Clone sizes are given selectively: once, few, many, or a class where the clone is expanded.

j_gene,abundance,v_gene,CDR3aa
TRBJ1-1,.,TRBV19,CASSQYGGPENTEAFF
TRBJ2-1,.,TRBV9,CASSVEPSSYNEQFF
TRBJ2-7,.,TRBV11-2,CASSFRTGFYEQYF
TRBJ2-3,.,TRBV6-4,CASSHGTSGKDTQYF
TRBJ1-5,.,TRBV6-1,CASSERSEQPQHF
TRBJ1-1,.,TRBV19,CASSGRWDTEAFF
TRBJ1-5,.,TRBV28,CASSRRGPQPQHF
TRBJ2-3,.,TRBV19,CASSIDREGGASVDTQYF
TRBJ2-1,.,TRBV7-9,CASSLVPAVDNEQFF
TRBJ1-1,.,TRBV19,CASSIVLVRLEAFF
TRBJ2-7,.,TRBV7-3,CASSAPGYEQYF
TRBJ2-7,.,TRBV7-8,CASSPGQGYPEQYF
TRBJ2-5,once,TRBV11-2,CASSLVPGTWETQYF
TRBJ2-7,once,TRBV6-5,CASSGRDPSYEQYF
TRBJ2-1,.,TRBV5-1,CASSLPSLGAGDEQFF
TRBJ1-5,.,TRBV6-1,CASRRQGIGQPQHF
TRBJ1-2,.,TRBV6-5,CAGADGYTF
TRBJ1-2,.,TRBV28,CASSLWGAGELGGGYTF
TRBJ2-7,.,TRBV11-2,CASSLGGSYEQYF
TRBJ2-1,.,TRBV5-6,CASILRTDYNEQFF
TRBJ1-2,.,TRBV10-3,CAISDSTGRTNYGYTF
TRBJ1-4,.,TRBV2,CASSQGLANEKLFF
TRBJ2-5,.,TRBV6-1,CASSLGTGGGAQYF
TRBJ2-2,few,TRBV9,CASRGTGSTGELFF
TRBJ2-1,.,TRBV6-5,CASSDRTAGWEQFF
TRBJ2-3,.,TRBV5-8,CASTPLHSTDTQYF
TRBJ1-1,.,TRBV6-5,CASSYSAGSKAEAFF
TRBJ1-2,.,TRBV6-6,CASSYSMGGYGYTF